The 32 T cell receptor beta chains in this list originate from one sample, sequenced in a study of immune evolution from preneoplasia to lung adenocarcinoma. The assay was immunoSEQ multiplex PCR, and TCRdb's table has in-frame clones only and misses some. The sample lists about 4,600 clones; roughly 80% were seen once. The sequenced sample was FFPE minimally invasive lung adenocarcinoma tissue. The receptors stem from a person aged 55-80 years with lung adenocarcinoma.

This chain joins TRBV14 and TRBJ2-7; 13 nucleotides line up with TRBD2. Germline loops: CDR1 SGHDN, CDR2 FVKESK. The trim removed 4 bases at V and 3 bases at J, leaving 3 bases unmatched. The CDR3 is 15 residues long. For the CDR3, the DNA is TGTGCCAGCAGCCGCGGGACTAGCGGGAACTACGAGCAGTACTTC. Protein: CASSRGTSGNYEQYF.

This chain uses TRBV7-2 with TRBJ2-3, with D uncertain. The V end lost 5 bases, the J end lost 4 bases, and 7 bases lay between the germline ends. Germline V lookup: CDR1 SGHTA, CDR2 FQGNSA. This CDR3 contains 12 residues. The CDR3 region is CASSRASDTQYF. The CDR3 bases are TGTGCCAGCAGCCGGGCGTCAGATACGCAGTATTTT.

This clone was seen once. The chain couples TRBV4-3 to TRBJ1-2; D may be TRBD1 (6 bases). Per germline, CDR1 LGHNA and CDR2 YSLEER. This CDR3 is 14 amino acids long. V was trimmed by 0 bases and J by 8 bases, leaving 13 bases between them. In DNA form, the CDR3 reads TGCGCCAGCAGCCAAGAACGGGGGGCGCGGGGCTACACCTTC. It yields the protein CASSQERGARGYTF.

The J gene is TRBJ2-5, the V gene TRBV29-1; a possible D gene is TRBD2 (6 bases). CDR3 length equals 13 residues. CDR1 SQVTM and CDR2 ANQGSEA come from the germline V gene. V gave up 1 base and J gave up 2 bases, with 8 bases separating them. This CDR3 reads CSVEGGVQETQYF. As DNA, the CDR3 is TGCAGCGTTGAAGGGGGGGTTCAAGAGACCCAGTACTTC.

CDR3 in DNA: TGCAGCGTTGAAGCGGGTGTAGGGACTCCACAGTACTTC. It codes for CSVEAGVGTPQYF. The rearrangement uses TRBV29-1 and TRBJ2-7, with D maybe TRBD2 (6 bases). Trimming removed 1 base at V and 10 bases at J, with 17 bases between. This CDR3 comprises 13 residues. CDR1 and CDR2 (germline): SQVTM, ANQGSEA.

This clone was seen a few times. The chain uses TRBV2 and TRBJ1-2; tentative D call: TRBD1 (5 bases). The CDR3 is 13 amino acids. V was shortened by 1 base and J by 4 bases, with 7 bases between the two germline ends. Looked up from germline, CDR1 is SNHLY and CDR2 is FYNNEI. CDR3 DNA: TGTGCCAGCAGTGAAGAGGGGTCCTATGGCTACACCTTC. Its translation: CASSEEGSYGYTF.

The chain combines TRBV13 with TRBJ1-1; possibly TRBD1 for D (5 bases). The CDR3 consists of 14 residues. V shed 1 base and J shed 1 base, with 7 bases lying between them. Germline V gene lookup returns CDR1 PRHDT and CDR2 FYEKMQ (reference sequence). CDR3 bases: TGTGCCAGCAGCTTAGCGGGGGGGAACACTGAAGCTTTCTTT. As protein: CASSLAGGNTEAFF.

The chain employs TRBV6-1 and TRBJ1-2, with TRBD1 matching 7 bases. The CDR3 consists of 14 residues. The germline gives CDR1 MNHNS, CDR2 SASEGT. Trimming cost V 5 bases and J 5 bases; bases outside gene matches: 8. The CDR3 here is CASSPDREAYGYTF. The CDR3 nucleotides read TGTGCCAGCAGTCCCGACAGGGAAGCGTATGGCTACACCTTC.

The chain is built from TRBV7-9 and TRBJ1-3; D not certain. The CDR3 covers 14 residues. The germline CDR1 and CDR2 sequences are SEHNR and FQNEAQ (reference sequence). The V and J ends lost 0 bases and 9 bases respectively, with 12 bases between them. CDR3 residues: CASSLAWAEGTIYF. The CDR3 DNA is TGTGCCAGCAGCTTAGCGTGGGCAGAAGGCACCATATATTTT. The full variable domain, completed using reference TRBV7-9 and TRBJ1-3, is DTGVSQNPRHKITKRGQNVTFRCDPISEHNRLYWYRQTLGQGPEFLTYFQNEAQLEKSRLLSDRFSAERPKGSFSTLEIQRTEQGDSAMYLCASSLAWAEGTIYFGEGSWLTVV.

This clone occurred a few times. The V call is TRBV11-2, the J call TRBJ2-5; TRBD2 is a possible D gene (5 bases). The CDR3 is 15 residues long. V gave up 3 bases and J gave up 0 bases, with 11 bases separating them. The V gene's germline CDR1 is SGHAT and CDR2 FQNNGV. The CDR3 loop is CASSFSASYQETQYF. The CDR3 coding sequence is TGTGCCAGCAGCTTCTCGGCTAGCTACCAAGAGACCCAGTACTTC.

The CDR3 sequence: CASSYRGLAPHEQFF. The CDR3, as DNA: TGTGCCAGCAGTTATAGGGGGCTAGCGCCCCATGAGCAGTTCTTC. V and J are TRBV6-5 and TRBJ2-1; possibly TRBD1 for D (7 bases). Per the germline V gene, CDR1 is MNHEY and CDR2 is SVGAGI. This CDR3 has 15 amino acids. The V end was cut by 3 bases, the J end by 8 bases, with 17 bases between.

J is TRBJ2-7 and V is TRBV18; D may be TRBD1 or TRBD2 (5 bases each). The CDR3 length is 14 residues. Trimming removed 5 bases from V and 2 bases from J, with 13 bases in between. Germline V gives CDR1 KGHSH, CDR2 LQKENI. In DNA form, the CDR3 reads TGTGCCAGCTCATCCCGGGACGGACCCTACGAGCAGTACTTC. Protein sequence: CASSSRDGPYEQYF.

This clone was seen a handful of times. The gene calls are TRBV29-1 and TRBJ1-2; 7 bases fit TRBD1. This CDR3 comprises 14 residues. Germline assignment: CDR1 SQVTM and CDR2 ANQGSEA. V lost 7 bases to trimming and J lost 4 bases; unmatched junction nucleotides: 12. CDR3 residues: CSGALGGGGYGYTF. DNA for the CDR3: TGCAGCGGGGCACTGGGAGGGGGCGGCTATGGCTACACCTTC. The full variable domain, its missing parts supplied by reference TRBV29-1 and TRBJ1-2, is SAVISQKPSRDICQRGTSLTIQCQVDSQVTMMFWYRQQPGQSLTLIATANQGSEATYESGFVIDKFPISRPNLTFSTLTVSNMSPEDSSIYLCSGALGGGGYGYTFGSGTRLTVV.

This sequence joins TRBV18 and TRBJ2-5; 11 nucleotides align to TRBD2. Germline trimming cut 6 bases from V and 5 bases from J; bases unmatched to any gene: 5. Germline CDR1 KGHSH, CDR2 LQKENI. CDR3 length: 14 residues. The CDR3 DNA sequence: TGTGCCAGCTCTAGCGGGAGGGCCCAGGAGACCCAGTACTTC. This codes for CASSSGRAQETQYF.

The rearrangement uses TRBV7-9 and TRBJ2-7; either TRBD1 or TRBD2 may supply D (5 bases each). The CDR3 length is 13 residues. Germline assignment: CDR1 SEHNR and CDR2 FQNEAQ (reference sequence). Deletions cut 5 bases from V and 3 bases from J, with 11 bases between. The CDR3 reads CASSRGSYYEQYF. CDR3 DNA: TGTGCCAGCAGCCGGGGCTCATACTACGAGCAGTACTTC.

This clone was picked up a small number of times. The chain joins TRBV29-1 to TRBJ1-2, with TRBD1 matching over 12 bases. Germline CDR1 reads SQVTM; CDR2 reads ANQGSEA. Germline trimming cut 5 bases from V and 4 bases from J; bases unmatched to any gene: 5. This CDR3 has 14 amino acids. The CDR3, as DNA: TGCAGCGTTAAATTGGGACAGGGGGCCTATGGCTACACCTTC. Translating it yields CSVKLGQGAYGYTF. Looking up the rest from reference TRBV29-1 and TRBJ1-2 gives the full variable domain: SAVISQKPSRDICQRGTSLTIQCQVDSQVTMMFWYRQQPGQSLTLIATANQGSEATYESGFVIDKFPISRPNLTFSTLTVSNMSPEDSSIYLCSVKLGQGAYGYTFGSGTRLTVV.

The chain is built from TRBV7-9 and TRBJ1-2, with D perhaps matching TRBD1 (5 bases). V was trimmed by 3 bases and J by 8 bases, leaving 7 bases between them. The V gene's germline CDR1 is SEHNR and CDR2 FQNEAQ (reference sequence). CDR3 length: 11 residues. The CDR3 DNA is TGTGCCAGCAGCTTGGCAGGGGGCTACACCTTC. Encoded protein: CASSLAGGYTF.

CDR3 amino acids: CASSEIRAYEQFF. CDR3 nucleotide sequence: TGTGCCAGCAGTGAAATTAGAGCCTATGAGCAGTTCTTC. The rearrangement uses TRBV6-1 and TRBJ2-1, with D hard to call. This CDR3 comprises 13 residues. The ends were cut back, 2 bases at V and 8 bases at J, with 10 bases in the middle. The V gene's germline CDR1 is MNHNS and CDR2 SASEGT.

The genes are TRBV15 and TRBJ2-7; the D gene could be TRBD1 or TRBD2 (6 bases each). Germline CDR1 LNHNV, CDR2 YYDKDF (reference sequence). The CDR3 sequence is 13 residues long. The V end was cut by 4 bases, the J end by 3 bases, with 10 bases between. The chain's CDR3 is CATSNGGHYEQYF. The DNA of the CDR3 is TGTGCCACCAGCAACGGGGGCCACTACGAGCAGTACTTC.

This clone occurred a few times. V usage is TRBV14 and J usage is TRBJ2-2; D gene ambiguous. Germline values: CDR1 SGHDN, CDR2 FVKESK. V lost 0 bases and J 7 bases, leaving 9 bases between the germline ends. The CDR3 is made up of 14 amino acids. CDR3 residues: CASSQDFVGGELFF. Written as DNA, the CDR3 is TGTGCCAGCAGCCAAGATTTCGTCGGCGGGGAGCTGTTTTTT.

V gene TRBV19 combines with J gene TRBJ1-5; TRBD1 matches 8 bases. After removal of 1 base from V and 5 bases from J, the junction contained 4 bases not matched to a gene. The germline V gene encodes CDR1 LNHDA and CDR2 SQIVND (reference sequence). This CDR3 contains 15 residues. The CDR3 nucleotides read TGTGCCAGTAGTATAGCGGACAGGGCAGATCAGCCCCAGCATTTT. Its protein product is CASSIADRADQPQHF.

CDR3 bases: TGCGCCAGCAGCTTGGCGGGGGGGCTCACTGAGCAGTTCTTC. Translating gives CASSLAGGLTEQFF. This rearrangement joins TRBV5-1 to TRBJ2-1, with 8 bases lining up with TRBD2. Germline loops: CDR1 SGHRS, CDR2 YFSETQ. Trimming cost V 0 bases and J 9 bases; bases outside gene matches: 5. The CDR3 is made up of 14 amino acids.

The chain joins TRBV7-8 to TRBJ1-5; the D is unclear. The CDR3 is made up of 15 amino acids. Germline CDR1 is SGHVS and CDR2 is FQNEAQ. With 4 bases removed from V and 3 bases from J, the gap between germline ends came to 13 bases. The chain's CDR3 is CASSSKWGNNQPQHF. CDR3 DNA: TGTGCCAGCAGCTCAAAGTGGGGAAACAATCAGCCCCAGCATTTT. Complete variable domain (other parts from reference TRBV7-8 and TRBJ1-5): GAGVSQSPRYKVAKRGQDVALRCDPISGHVSLFWYQQALGQGPEFLTYFQNEAQLDKSGLPSDRFFAERPEGSVSTLKIQRTQQEDSAVYLCASSSKWGNNQPQHFGDGTRLSIL.

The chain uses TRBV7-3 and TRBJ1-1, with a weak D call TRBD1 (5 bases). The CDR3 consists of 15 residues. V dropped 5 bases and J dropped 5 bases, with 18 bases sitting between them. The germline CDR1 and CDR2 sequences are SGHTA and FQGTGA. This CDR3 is CASSADNKAGTEAFF. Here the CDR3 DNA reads TGTGCCAGCAGCGCAGATAATAAGGCAGGGACTGAAGCTTTCTTT.

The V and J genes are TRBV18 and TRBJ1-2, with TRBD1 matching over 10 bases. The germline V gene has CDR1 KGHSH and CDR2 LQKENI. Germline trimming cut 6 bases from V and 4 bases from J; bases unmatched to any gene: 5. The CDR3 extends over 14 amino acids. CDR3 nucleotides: TGTGCCAGCTCGGGGGACAGGGGAGCCTATGGCTACACCTTC. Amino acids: CASSGDRGAYGYTF.

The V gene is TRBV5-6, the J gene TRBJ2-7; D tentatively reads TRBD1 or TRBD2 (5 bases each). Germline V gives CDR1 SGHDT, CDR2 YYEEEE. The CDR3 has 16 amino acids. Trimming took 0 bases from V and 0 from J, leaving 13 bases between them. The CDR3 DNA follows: TGTGCCAGCAGCTTGGGTACGGGACCCAGCTCCTACGAGCAGTACTTC. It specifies CASSLGTGPSSYEQYF.

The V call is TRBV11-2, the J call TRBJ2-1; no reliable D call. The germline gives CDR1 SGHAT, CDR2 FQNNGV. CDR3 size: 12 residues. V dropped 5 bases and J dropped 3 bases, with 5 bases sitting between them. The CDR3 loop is CASSPNYNEQFF. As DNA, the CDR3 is TGTGCCAGCAGCCCCAACTACAATGAGCAGTTCTTC. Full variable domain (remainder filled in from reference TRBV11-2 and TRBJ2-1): EAGVAQSPRYKIIEKRQSVAFWCNPISGHATLYWYQQILGQGPKLLIQFQNNGVVDDSQLPKDRFSAERLKGVDSTLKIQPAKLEDSAVYLCASSPNYNEQFFGPGTRLTVL.

CDR3: CASSARTPETQYF. CDR3 in DNA: TGTGCCAGCAGTGCAAGGACCCCAGAGACCCAGTACTTC. The chain employs TRBV28 and TRBJ2-5; no clear D gene. Trimming pared 5 bases from V and 4 bases from J, leaving 11 bases between. Germline V gene sequence: CDR1 MDHEN, CDR2 SYDVKM. The CDR3 runs to 13 residues.

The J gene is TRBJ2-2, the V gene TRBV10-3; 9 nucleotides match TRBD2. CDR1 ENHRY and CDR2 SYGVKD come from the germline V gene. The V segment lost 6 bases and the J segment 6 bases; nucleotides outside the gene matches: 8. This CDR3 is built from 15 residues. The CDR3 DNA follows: TGTGCCATCAGAAATAGCGGGAGAGGGGCCGGGGAGCTGTTTTTT. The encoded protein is CAIRNSGRGAGELFF.

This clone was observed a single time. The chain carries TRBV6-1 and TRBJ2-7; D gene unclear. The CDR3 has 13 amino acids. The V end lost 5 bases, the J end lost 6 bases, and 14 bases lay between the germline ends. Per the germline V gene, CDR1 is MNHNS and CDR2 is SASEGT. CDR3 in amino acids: CASSRFGGGEQYF. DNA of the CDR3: TGTGCCAGCAGTAGGTTTGGCGGTGGCGAGCAGTACTTC.

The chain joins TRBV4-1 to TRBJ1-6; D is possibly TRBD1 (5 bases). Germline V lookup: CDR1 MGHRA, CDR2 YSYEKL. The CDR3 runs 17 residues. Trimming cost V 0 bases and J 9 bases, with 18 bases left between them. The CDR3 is CASSQDRGSYSGSPLHF. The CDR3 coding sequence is TGCGCCAGCAGCCAAGATAGGGGTTCCTATAGTGGTTCACCCCTCCACTTT.

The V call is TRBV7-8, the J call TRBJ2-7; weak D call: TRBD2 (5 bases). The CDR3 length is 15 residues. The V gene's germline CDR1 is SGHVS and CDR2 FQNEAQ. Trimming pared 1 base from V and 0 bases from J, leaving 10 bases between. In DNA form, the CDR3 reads TGTGCCAGCAGCTTAGGAGGGCCGAGCTCCTACGAGCAGTACTTC. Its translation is CASSLGGPSSYEQYF.